The 26 T cell receptor beta chains listed next were all sequenced from one sample in a study of shared clonotypes between healthy human individuals. TCRdb's copy holds only in-frame clones and misses some; the assay was immunoSEQ multiplex PCR. This table has about 2 million clones, about 95% appearing once. Naive CD8 isolation took CD45RO-negative cells positively selected for CCR7 and excluded terminally differentiated effector memory CD45RA+ cells. The specimen was naive CD8+ T cells sorted from blood. These receptors originate from a young man in good health.

This rearrangement joins TRBV6-5 to TRBJ1-1, with D possibly being TRBD1 (6 bases). The germline gives CDR1 MNHEY, CDR2 SVGAGI. Trimming cost V 6 bases and J 3 bases, with 17 bases left between them. CDR3 length equals 15 residues. The CDR3 nucleotides are TGTGCCAGCAGCACACAGGGTATCAGCTACACTGAAGCTTTCTTT. Amino acid sequence: CASSTQGISYTEAFF.

The chain recombines TRBV27 with TRBJ2-1, with D possibly being TRBD2 (7 bases). The CDR3 is made up of 15 amino acids. Germline assignment: CDR1 MNHEY and CDR2 SMNVEV (reference sequence). V was clipped by 1 base and J by 8 bases, with 15 bases between them. CDR3 sequence (DNA): TGTGCCAGCAGTTTATTAGGGGGGGGGCCGGATGAGCAGTTCTTC. This encodes CASSLLGGGPDEQFF.

The CDR3 DNA sequence: TGCGCCAGCAGTGAGTCGATCTCAGGTCCCCACGAGCAGTACTTC. Translation: CASSESISGPHEQYF. The J gene is TRBJ2-7, the V gene TRBV10-2; D unresolved. CDR1 and CDR2 (germline): WSHSY, SAAADI. The CDR3 consists of 15 residues. V was shortened by 0 bases and J by 5 bases, with 14 bases between the two germline ends.

The chain employs TRBV4-1 and TRBJ2-3, with TRBD2 identical over 11 bases. The germline CDR1 and CDR2 sequences are MGHRA and YSYEKL. Trimming took 4 bases from V and 6 from J; bases not matched to a gene: 6. The CDR3 sequence is 15 residues long. The CDR3 DNA is TGCGCCAGCAGCCTTACACGACTAGCGGGGGATACGCAGTATTTT. Translating gives CASSLTRLAGDTQYF.

The count of this clone is one. V usage is TRBV6-5 and J usage is TRBJ1-2; TRBD1 is a possible D gene (5 bases). Germline values: CDR1 MNHEY, CDR2 SVGAGI. Trimming shortened V by 2 bases and J by 2 bases, and 9 bases separated the two germline ends. The CDR3 covers 14 residues. CDR3 region: CASSYGAENYGYTF. The CDR3 DNA is TGTGCCAGCAGTTACGGGGCAGAAAACTATGGCTACACCTTC.

The chain couples TRBV7-9 to TRBJ1-1, with a weak D call TRBD1 (5 bases). Trimming pared 3 bases from V and 6 bases from J, leaving 11 bases between. Germline V gene lookup returns CDR1 SEHNR and CDR2 FQNEAQ (reference sequence). There are 13 residues in the CDR3. CDR3 bases: TGTGCCAGCAGCTTTTTAGGGACGGCTGAAGCTTTCTTT. Encoded protein: CASSFLGTAEAFF.

The chain uses TRBV4-1 and TRBJ1-3; D is unresolved. The CDR3 extends over 15 amino acids. V was shortened by 1 base and J by 0 bases, with 7 bases between the two germline ends. CDR1 MGHRA and CDR2 YSYEKL come from the germline V gene. The CDR3: CASSQVSLSGNTIYF. DNA for the CDR3: TGCGCCAGCAGCCAAGTATCCCTCTCTGGAAACACCATATATTTT.

The gene calls are TRBV6-1 and TRBJ2-7, with D possibly TRBD1 on 5 matching bases. Germline CDR1 reads MNHNS; CDR2 reads SASEGT. V was cut by 4 bases and J by 1 base, with 14 bases left in between. The CDR3 contains 15 residues. The CDR3 loop reads CASSVEGAKSYEQYF. The DNA of the CDR3 is TGTGCCAGCAGTGTCGAAGGGGCTAAGTCCTACGAGCAGTACTTC.

Only one count was recorded for this clone. CDR3 coding DNA: TGTGCCAGCAGTTTAAACAGGGTAGATGAGCAGTTCTTC. This encodes CASSLNRVDEQFF. V usage is TRBV28 and J usage is TRBJ2-1; weak D call: TRBD1 (6 bases). Germline values: CDR1 MDHEN, CDR2 SYDVKM. The germline V and J ends were trimmed by 2 bases and 8 bases, with 10 bases remaining between them. The CDR3 length is 13 residues.

The chain links TRBV7-9 to TRBJ2-7, with 9 positions matching TRBD1. CDR1 SEHNR and CDR2 FQNEAQ come from the germline V gene (reference sequence). CDR3 size: 17 residues. Germline trimming cut 4 bases from V and 3 bases from J; bases unmatched to any gene: 13. As DNA, the CDR3 is TGTGCCAGCAGCTCTAGCCCCGGGACAGGGCCTCACTACGAGCAGTACTTC. Translation: CASSSSPGTGPHYEQYF. The complete variable domain, with remaining parts taken from reference TRBV7-9 and TRBJ2-7, reads DTGVSQNPRHKITKRGQNVTFRCDPISEHNRLYWYRQTLGQGPEFLTYFQNEAQLEKSRLLSDRFSAERPKGSFSTLEIQRTEQGDSAMYLCASSSSPGTGPHYEQYFGPGTRLTVT.

The chain recombines TRBV6-5 with TRBJ1-2; 7 nucleotides align to TRBD1. CDR1 is MNHEY and CDR2 is SVGAGI in the germline V gene. J was trimmed by 5 bases and V by 2 bases; bases with no gene match: 5. This CDR3 has 14 amino acids. The CDR3 region is CASSYEGAAYGYTF. CDR3 bases: TGTGCCAGCAGTTACGAGGGGGCGGCGTATGGCTACACCTTC.

With regard to this clone: Within the sample, other DNA sequences also encode this same CDR3. V is TRBV27 and J is TRBJ2-6; D unclear. This CDR3 contains 13 residues. V dropped 2 bases and J dropped 4 bases, with 3 bases sitting between them. Germline lookup yields CDR1 MNHEY and CDR2 SMNVEV (reference sequence). CDR3 coding DNA: TGTGCCAGCAGTTTAATAGGGGCCAACGTCCTGACTTTC. It is translated as CASSLIGANVLTF.

V is TRBV10-2 and J is TRBJ2-3; 9 bases match TRBD2. From germline, CDR1 is WSHSY and CDR2 SAAADI. V lost 7 bases and J lost 0; bases outside the gene matches: 5. CDR3 length: 15 amino acids. CDR3 nucleotides: TGCGCCAGCACAAGACTAGCGGCTAGCACAGATACGCAGTATTTT. This encodes CASTRLAASTDTQYF.

The chain uses TRBV7-6 and TRBJ2-3, with D perhaps TRBD2 (6 bases). This CDR3 comprises 17 residues. Per the germline V gene, CDR1 is SGHVS and CDR2 is FNYEAQ. V was trimmed by 1 base and J by 1 base, leaving 15 bases between them. The CDR3, as DNA: TGTGCCAGCAGCTTAGAAGTGTGGCGGGAAGGCACAGATACGCAGTATTTT. This translates into CASSLEVWREGTDTQYF.

This clone is a singleton in its sample. The chain combines TRBV27 with TRBJ2-1; D is perhaps TRBD1 (6 bases). The CDR3 spans 13 residues. Trimming stripped 3 bases from V and 9 bases from J, with 12 bases between. The germline V gene has CDR1 MNHEY and CDR2 SMNVEV (reference sequence). As DNA, the CDR3 is TGTGCCAGCAGTTTGTCAGGGGACCTTGAGCAGTTCTTC. Amino acids: CASSLSGDLEQFF.

The chain is built from TRBV5-1 and TRBJ2-5; D call uncertain. The CDR3 loop spans 15 amino acids. The V gene lost 4 bases and the J gene lost 1 base, with 14 bases spanning the gap. Per the germline V gene, CDR1 is SGHRS and CDR2 is YFSETQ. The CDR3 sequence: CASSPIRARQETQYF. DNA for the CDR3: TGCGCCAGCAGCCCAATCCGGGCCCGCCAAGAGACCCAGTACTTC.

This chain joins TRBV11-2 and TRBJ2-3; 8 bases match TRBD2. CDR3 size: 16 residues. Losses at the gene ends were 3 bases for V and 0 bases for J; bases not matched to a gene: 5. Germline CDR1 is SGHAT and CDR2 is FQNNGV. Here the CDR3 DNA reads TGTGCCAGCAGCTTTGCGGGGGGCCTTAGCACAGATACGCAGTATTTT. Its translation is CASSFAGGLSTDTQYF.

The V gene is TRBV2, the J gene TRBJ2-3; D is perhaps TRBD1 or TRBD2 (6 bases each). Germline CDR1 reads SNHLY; CDR2 reads FYNNEI. V was pared by 2 bases and J by 2 bases, with 14 bases between. This CDR3 contains 16 residues. CDR3 in amino acids: CASSEYGGQATDTQYF. CDR3 in DNA: TGTGCCAGCAGTGAATACGGGGGCCAAGCCACAGATACGCAGTATTTT.

As regards this clone: This likely came from a read error, as a far larger clone is one base away. Additional DNA sequences in this sample encode the identical CDR3. The J gene is TRBJ2-7, the V gene TRBV9; D perhaps matches TRBD2 (6 bases). V lost 3 bases, J lost 4 bases, and 8 bases lay in between. This CDR3 is 12 amino acids long. Germline-derived CDR1 and CDR2 are SGDLS and YYNGEE. CDR3: CASSDGGYEQYF. As DNA, the CDR3 is TGTGCCAGCAGCGACGGGGGTTACGAGCAGTACTTC.

Worth noting for this clone: The sample carries other DNA sequences with the same CDR3. The chain has TRBV27 and TRBJ2-1, with 11 bases identical to TRBD2. V shed 3 bases, J shed 7 bases, and the junction held 2 bases outside the gene matches. This CDR3 comprises 14 residues. CDR1 and CDR2 from the germline V gene are MNHEY and SMNVEV (reference sequence). The CDR3 nucleotides read TGTGCCAGCAGTTTTCTAGCGGGAGGTAATGAGCAGTTCTTC. Translation: CASSFLAGGNEQFF.

V gene TRBV5-4 combines with J gene TRBJ2-7; D might be TRBD1 or TRBD2, each matching 5 bases. Per germline, CDR1 SGHNT and CDR2 YYREEE (reference sequence). The CDR3 contains 14 residues. V lost 3 bases, J lost 2 bases, and 12 bases lay in between. Written as DNA, the CDR3 is TGTGCCAGCAGCTCCCGGGACGGAGCCTACGAGCAGTACTTC. Amino acids: CASSSRDGAYEQYF.

The gene calls are TRBV2 and TRBJ1-3; D possibly corresponds to TRBD1 (5 bases). Germline V gene sequence: CDR1 SNHLY, CDR2 FYNNEI. The CDR3 is 17 amino acids. V gave up 7 bases and J gave up 0 bases, with 19 bases separating them. CDR3 nucleotides: TGTGCCAGCATTCTCCGGGACGGTGAACACTCTGGAAACACCATATATTTT. Protein sequence: CASILRDGEHSGNTIYF.

As to this clone: The same CDR3 also results from other DNA sequences found in this sample. The chain employs TRBV6-5 and TRBJ2-7; no definite D call. Per the germline V gene, CDR1 is MNHEY and CDR2 is SVGAGI. This CDR3 contains 13 residues. The V and J ends lost 0 bases and 4 bases respectively, with 7 bases between them. The CDR3 DNA follows: TGTGCCAGCAGTTACTCGTGGGGTTACGAGCAGTACTTC. This gives the protein CASSYSWGYEQYF.

V usage is TRBV9 and J usage is TRBJ1-1, with TRBD1 as a possible D gene (5 bases). Trimming stripped 4 bases from V and 0 bases from J, with 19 bases between. Germline values: CDR1 SGDLS, CDR2 YYNGEE. This CDR3 has 17 residues. CDR3 loop: CASSPKGTATLNTEAFF. CDR3 nucleotides: TGTGCCAGCAGCCCGAAGGGGACTGCGACCCTGAACACTGAAGCTTTCTTT.

The chain combines TRBV28 with TRBJ1-6, with TRBD1 identical over 7 bases. V was clipped by 8 bases and J by 8 bases; unmatched bases: 15. CDR1 and CDR2 from the germline V gene are MDHEN and SYDVKM. CDR3 size: 16 residues. CDR3 loop: CASYPTTGQSDSPLHF. The CDR3 bases are TGTGCCAGCTATCCAACGACGGGACAGTCAGATTCACCCCTCCACTTT.

This clone was recorded only once. CDR3 sequence reads: CAIRDVGAEEQYF. CDR3 DNA sequence: TGTGCCATCAGAGACGTGGGAGCTGAAGAGCAGTACTTC. The rearrangement links TRBV10-3 to TRBJ2-7; a possible D gene is TRBD2 (5 bases). The CDR3 contains 13 residues. V was shortened by 6 bases and J by 7 bases, with 16 bases between the two germline ends. Germline V gene lookup returns CDR1 ENHRY and CDR2 SYGVKD.